This passage covers 3 T cell receptor beta chains from one sample sequenced in a study of T cell responses to AZD1222 COVID-19 vaccine. Libraries were prepared by immunoSEQ multiplex PCR; TCRdb keeps only in-frame clonotypes and omits some of them. Of some 140,000 clones in the sample, 93% were seen once. Sequenced here: peripheral blood, sampled on day 0 of AZD1222 vaccination. The receptor set was obtained from an adult in good health.

The chain employs TRBV7-3 and TRBJ2-5, with a weak D call TRBD2 (5 bases). Germline V gene sequence: CDR1 SGHTA, CDR2 FQGTGA. Deletions cut 1 base from V and 3 bases from J, with 6 bases between. This CDR3 has 13 residues. CDR3 amino acids: CASSLNGKETQYF. The CDR3 nucleotides are TGTGCCAGCAGCTTAAACGGGAAAGAGACCCAGTACTTC.

The chain couples TRBV9 to TRBJ1-2; TRBD1 might be the D (5 bases). The V end lost 0 bases, the J end lost 4 bases, and 13 bases lay between the germline ends. The CDR3 is 15 amino acids. Germline CDR1 SGDLS, CDR2 YYNGEE. CDR3 amino acids: CASSVDSRVGYGYTF. The CDR3 coding sequence is TGTGCCAGCAGCGTAGATTCCAGGGTGGGCTATGGCTACACCTTC.

V gene TRBV11-2 combines with J gene TRBJ2-2, with D possibly matching TRBD2 (5 bases). Between the trimmed V and J ends, which lost 1 base and 4 bases, there was a span of 10 bases. Germline V gene lookup returns CDR1 SGHAT and CDR2 FQNNGV. CDR3 size: 15 residues. The chain's CDR3 is CASSLVGVSTGELFF. DNA of the CDR3: TGTGCCAGCAGCTTAGTGGGAGTATCCACCGGGGAGCTGTTTTTT.